The 32 T cell receptor beta chains in this list originate from one sample, sequenced in a study of blood T cell repertoires in COVID-19. Here immunoSEQ multiplex PCR was the method, and the copy in TCRdb shows in-frame clones only, minus some. The sample has about 190,000 clones, roughly 80% seen once. The sequenced material came from peripheral blood. Source of these receptors: a human donor in a cohort sampled during active COVID-19.

The V call is TRBV10-3, the J call TRBJ1-1; a weak D match, TRBD1 (5 bases). The CDR3 is 14 amino acids. From germline, CDR1 is ENHRY and CDR2 SYGVKD. Trimming left V 2 bases short and J 4 bases short, with 11 bases between. The CDR3 is CAISETGPSTEAFF. CDR3 bases: TGTGCCATCAGTGAGACAGGACCTAGCACTGAAGCTTTCTTT.

This clone appeared a few times. The rearrangement joins TRBV29-1 to TRBJ1-2; D uncertain. Trimming took off 1 base at V and 8 bases at J, with 8 bases between the two ends. The CDR3 totals 11 residues. CDR1 and CDR2 from the germline V gene are SQVTM and ANQGSEA. The CDR3 loop reads CSVEVGGGYTF. Here the CDR3 DNA reads TGCAGCGTTGAAGTCGGCGGAGGCTACACCTTC.

The gene calls are TRBV5-1 and TRBJ1-3, with 7 bases lining up with TRBD1. V gave up 3 bases and J gave up 0 bases; unmatched junction bases: 6. Germline V gene sequence: CDR1 SGHRS, CDR2 YFSETQ. This CDR3 has 16 amino acids. CDR3 sequence: CASSSPKGASGNTIYF. The DNA of the CDR3 is TGCGCCAGCAGCTCCCCCAAGGGGGCCTCTGGAAACACCATATATTTT.

The chain uses TRBV19 and TRBJ1-4; 7 nucleotides match TRBD1. The V and J ends lost 6 bases and 6 bases, in that order; junction bases with no gene match: 7. This CDR3 is built from 14 residues. CDR1 is LNHDA, CDR2 SQIVND, per germline (reference sequence). DNA for the CDR3: TGTGCCAGTAGCTCCGGGACAGTACATGAAAAACTGTTTTTT. Protein product: CASSSGTVHEKLFF.

This clone was picked up a small number of times. This chain joins TRBV24-1 and TRBJ2-1; 11 positions match TRBD2. The junction had 6 bases not matched to a gene; V was cut back by 3 bases and J by 6 bases. The CDR3 length is 16 residues. Germline lookup yields CDR1 KGHDR and CDR2 SFDVKD. CDR3 sequence (DNA): TGTGCCACCAGTGATGGTCTAGCGGGAGGTATCAATGAGCAGTTCTTC. Residues: CATSDGLAGGINEQFF.

The chain couples TRBV27 to TRBJ2-6; no clear D. Germline V gene data show CDR1 as MNHEY and CDR2 as SMNVEV (reference sequence). Deletions cut 4 bases from V and 0 bases from J, with 4 bases between. The length of the CDR3 is 14 residues. The CDR3 sequence is CASSYNSGANVLTF. The CDR3 region has the DNA TGTGCCAGCAGTTACAACTCTGGGGCCAACGTCCTGACTTTC.

The chain combines TRBV5-1 with TRBJ1-1; D call uncertain. The CDR3 is made up of 13 amino acids. Trimming removed 0 bases from V and 5 bases from J, with 8 bases in between. The germline V gene encodes CDR1 SGHRS and CDR2 YFSETQ. The CDR3 here is CASSLVERTEAFF. The DNA for the CDR3 is TGCGCCAGCAGCTTGGTCGAGAGGACTGAAGCTTTCTTT. The whole variable domain, remainder taken from reference TRBV5-1 and TRBJ1-1, is KAGVTQTPRYLIKTRGQQVTLSCSPISGHRSVSWYQQTPGQGLQFLFEYFSETQRNKGNFPGRFSGRQFSNSRSEMNVSTLELGDSALYLCASSLVERTEAFFGQGTRLTVV.

The rearrangement links TRBV5-1 to TRBJ2-1; 11 bases map to TRBD2. Germline V lookup: CDR1 SGHRS, CDR2 YFSETQ. This CDR3 contains 14 residues. V lost 5 bases to trimming and J lost 9 bases; unmatched junction nucleotides: 7. The CDR3 sequence: CASRLAGVASEQFF. CDR3 DNA sequence: TGCGCCAGCAGACTAGCGGGAGTCGCGTCTGAGCAGTTCTTC.

The chain joins TRBV28 to TRBJ2-7; D is possibly TRBD2 (5 bases). The CDR3 is 14 residues long. Germline V CDR1 and CDR2: MDHEN, SYDVKM. V lost 6 bases and J 2 bases, leaving 14 bases between the germline ends. The CDR3 protein is CASSSRVSPYEQYF. The CDR3 DNA sequence: TGTGCCAGCAGCTCGCGGGTGAGTCCCTACGAGCAGTACTTC.

The chain couples TRBV2 to TRBJ1-6; TRBD1 is a possible D gene (6 bases). CDR3 length: 16 amino acids. V was pared by 4 bases and J by 7 bases, with 17 bases between. Looked up from germline, CDR1 is SNHLY and CDR2 is FYNNEI. CDR3 sequence: CASSGGGGRKNSPLHF. Here the CDR3 DNA reads TGTGCCAGCAGTGGCGGGGGGGGCCGAAAAAATTCACCCCTCCACTTT.

The rearrangement joins TRBV30 to TRBJ2-6, with D perhaps matching TRBD2 (6 bases). The germline CDR1 and CDR2 sequences are GTSNPN and SVGIG (reference sequence). With 2 bases removed from V and 4 bases from J, the gap between germline ends came to 21 bases. The CDR3 sequence is 18 residues long. As DNA, the CDR3 is TGTGCCTGGAGTAGACTTGGGGGACTTCGATCCGGGGCCAACGTCCTGACTTTC. This sequence encodes CAWSRLGGLRSGANVLTF.

This rearrangement joins TRBV5-1 to TRBJ1-2, with D unresolved. Trimming shortened V by 7 bases and J by 6 bases, and 19 bases separated the two germline ends. The CDR3 is 14 amino acids. The V gene's germline CDR1 is SGHRS and CDR2 YFSETQ. The CDR3 is CASHPTGNADGYTF. The DNA of the CDR3 is TGCGCCAGCCATCCTACGGGTAACGCCGATGGCTACACCTTC.

This clone was detected only a few times. The rearrangement uses TRBV5-1 and TRBJ2-5, with TRBD2 matching 9 bases. This CDR3 has 20 residues. V lost 2 bases to trimming and J lost 7 bases; unmatched junction nucleotides: 24. Germline CDR1 is SGHRS and CDR2 is YFSETQ. CDR3 DNA: TGCGCCAGCAGCTTCCGCCCTTCCGCGGGAGGGAAAAAAACTATGGGGACCCAGTACTTC. It codes for CASSFRPSAGGKKTMGTQYF.

V usage is TRBV6-8 and J usage is TRBJ1-5; a weak D match, TRBD1 (5 bases). The germline V gene has CDR1 MNHGY and CDR2 SAAAGT. The CDR3 is 16 amino acids. Trimming took off 2 bases at V and 2 bases at J, with 13 bases between the two ends. The CDR3 protein is CASSYPRVFCNQPQHF. The CDR3 DNA reads as TGTGCCAGCAGTTACCCCAGGGTATTTTGCAATCAGCCCCAGCATTTT.

V gene TRBV5-1 combines with J gene TRBJ1-1, with D possibly TRBD1 on 5 matching bases. Germline lookup yields CDR1 SGHRS and CDR2 YFSETQ. With 4 bases removed from V and 8 bases from J, the gap between germline ends came to 15 bases. The CDR3 has 13 residues. The CDR3 DNA reads as TGCGCCAGCAGCCCGGACAACCTTCGAGAAGCTTTCTTT. It encodes CASSPDNLREAFF. Full variable domain (remainder filled in from reference TRBV5-1 and TRBJ1-1): KAGVTQTPRYLIKTRGQQVTLSCSPISGHRSVSWYQQTPGQGLQFLFEYFSETQRNKGNFPGRFSGRQFSNSRSEMNVSTLELGDSALYLCASSPDNLREAFFGQGTRLTVV.

The gene calls are TRBV30 and TRBJ2-2, with a weak D call TRBD1 (6 bases). Trimming left V 8 bases short and J 4 bases short, with 20 bases between. In germline, CDR1 is GTSNPN, CDR2 SVGIG (reference sequence). The CDR3 runs to 15 residues. The CDR3 loop is CAAGDQGPSTGELFF. DNA of the CDR3: TGTGCCGCGGGCGACCAGGGGCCGAGCACCGGGGAGCTGTTTTTT.

This clone showed up just once. This chain connects TRBV7-2 to TRBJ2-5, with D hard to call. The CDR3 sequence is 12 residues long. The V and J ends lost 10 bases and 3 bases respectively, with 12 bases between them. Germline V gives CDR1 SGHTA, CDR2 FQGNSA. Here the CDR3 reads CATSSGEETQYF. The DNA of the CDR3 is TGTGCCACCTCGTCAGGCGAAGAGACCCAGTACTTC.

This sequence joins TRBV27 and TRBJ2-1; perhaps TRBD2 as D (5 bases). The V and J ends lost 5 bases and 4 bases respectively, with 15 bases between them. Germline V lookup: CDR1 MNHEY, CDR2 SMNVEV (reference sequence). This CDR3 contains 15 residues. DNA for the CDR3: TGTGCCAGCAGTGTCCGGGGTTCGCCTTACAATGAGCAGTTCTTC. Amino acid sequence: CASSVRGSPYNEQFF.

DNA of the CDR3: TGTGCCAGCAGCTTAGCGCTAGCGGGGAGTACAATACAAGAGACCCAGTACTTC. It yields the protein CASSLALAGSTIQETQYF. The chain combines TRBV7-9 with TRBJ2-5, with 9 bases identical to TRBD2. CDR3 length equals 18 residues. From germline, CDR1 is SEHNR and CDR2 FQNEAQ (reference sequence). After removal of 0 bases from V and 2 bases from J, the junction contained 10 bases not matched to a gene.

V gene TRBV11-1 combines with J gene TRBJ2-1, with D perhaps TRBD1 (5 bases). Looked up from germline, CDR1 is SGHAT and CDR2 is FQDESV (reference sequence). The CDR3 runs 14 residues. The V end lost 5 bases, the J end lost 1 base, and 9 bases lay between the germline ends. The CDR3 spells CASSGRVSYNEQFF. The DNA of the CDR3 is TGTGCCAGCAGCGGCAGGGTTTCCTACAATGAGCAGTTCTTC.

The chain is built from TRBV7-6 and TRBJ1-1; 8 bases are a match to TRBD1. Germline CDR1 is SGHVS and CDR2 is FNYEAQ. The CDR3 spans 14 residues. Trimming removed 5 bases from V and 5 bases from J; junction bases left unmatched: 7. The chain's CDR3 is CASSRTGGGTEAFF. Written as DNA, the CDR3 is TGTGCCAGCAGCAGAACAGGGGGAGGGACTGAAGCTTTCTTT.

The chain couples TRBV5-1 to TRBJ1-1; TRBD1 matches 7 bases. CDR3 length equals 15 residues. Trimming at V came to 3 bases and at J to 0 bases, leaving 5 bases not matched to a gene. Germline-derived CDR1 and CDR2 are SGHRS and YFSETQ. The CDR3 DNA reads TGCGCCAGCAGCTATACAGGGGACTTGAACACTGAAGCTTTCTTT. It is translated as CASSYTGDLNTEAFF.

The rearrangement uses TRBV7-9 and TRBJ1-6; D unclear. This CDR3 contains 14 residues. Trimming stripped 5 bases from V and 9 bases from J, with 14 bases between. The germline gives CDR1 SEHNR, CDR2 FQNEAQ (reference sequence). CDR3 sequence: CASSPGPAGSPLHF. CDR3 nucleotide sequence: TGTGCCAGCAGCCCCGGTCCAGCGGGTTCACCCCTCCACTTT.

The chain uses TRBV6-5 and TRBJ2-5; D unresolved. CDR3 length: 11 residues. Germline CDR1 is MNHEY and CDR2 is SVGAGI. V lost 7 bases to trimming and J lost 5 bases, with 8 bases between them. The DNA of the CDR3 is TGTGCCAGCAACCTCGGGGAGACCCAGTACTTC. Amino acids: CASNLGETQYF.

In this sample, this clone turned up once. The rearrangement joins TRBV5-5 to TRBJ1-2; D not certain. Germline V gene sequence: CDR1 SGHKS, CDR2 YYEKEE (reference sequence). V was pared by 4 bases and J by 8 bases, with 12 bases between. This CDR3 has 12 amino acids. The CDR3 nucleotides are TGTGCCAGCAGCACTGGGAGATGGGGCTACACCTTC. Translation gives CASSTGRWGYTF.

The rearrangement links TRBV30 to TRBJ2-3, with D unresolved. Germline CDR1 and CDR2: GTSNPN and SVGIG (reference sequence). The CDR3 contains 12 residues. Between the trimmed V and J ends, which lost 1 base and 6 bases, there was a span of 8 bases. CDR3 nucleotides: TGTGCCTGGAGTGGAGAGGCTGATACGCAGTATTTT. Its translation: CAWSGEADTQYF. The whole variable domain, filled in from reference TRBV30 and TRBJ2-3, reads SQTIHQWPATLVQPVGSPLSLECTVEGTSNPNLYWYRQAAGRGLQLLFYSVGIGQISSEVPQNLSASRPQDRQFILSSKKLLLSDSGFYLCAWSGEADTQYFGPGTRLTVL.

The rearrangement uses TRBV27 and TRBJ2-1; 10 bases map to TRBD2. Germline CDR1 MNHEY, CDR2 SMNVEV (reference sequence). The CDR3 is 15 amino acids. After removal of 8 bases from V and 0 bases from J, the junction contained 4 bases not matched to a gene. The CDR3 bases are TGTGCCAGCCGACCTAGCGGGAGCTCCTACAATGAGCAGTTCTTC. This gives the protein CASRPSGSSYNEQFF.

This chain uses TRBV4-1 with TRBJ2-3; 8 nucleotides align to TRBD2. There are 16 residues in the CDR3. Germline V gives CDR1 MGHRA, CDR2 YSYEKL. J lost 6 bases, V lost 2 bases, and 10 bases had no gene match. The CDR3 loop reads CASSQSPGLGIDTQYF. DNA for the CDR3: TGCGCCAGCAGCCAAAGCCCGGGACTAGGAATCGATACGCAGTATTTT.

The V and J genes are TRBV9 and TRBJ2-3, with D possibly TRBD2 on 6 matching bases. Trimming shortened V by 3 bases and J by 1 base, and 12 bases separated the two germline ends. This CDR3 comprises 15 residues. Germline CDR1 and CDR2: SGDLS and YYNGEE. The CDR3 region is CASSDAGRGTDTQYF. Here the CDR3 DNA reads TGTGCCAGCAGCGACGCGGGACGGGGCACAGATACGCAGTATTTT.

CDR3 in amino acids: CASSYQPTGVETQYF. The CDR3 nucleotides read TGTGCCAGCAGCTACCAACCGACAGGGGTTGAGACCCAGTACTTC. V is TRBV7-9 and J is TRBJ2-5; TRBD1 aligns across 8 bases. CDR3 size: 15 residues. Trimming cost V 4 bases and J 5 bases; bases outside gene matches: 9. Germline V lookup: CDR1 SEHNR, CDR2 FQNEAQ (reference sequence).

This clone was observed once. The rearrangement links TRBV2 to TRBJ2-1, with D perhaps matching TRBD1 (6 bases). There are 16 residues in the CDR3. The germline V gene encodes CDR1 SNHLY and CDR2 FYNNEI. V lost 3 bases and J 0 bases, leaving 12 bases between the germline ends. CDR3 in DNA: TGTGCCAGCAGTGACTACGGACAGTTCTCCTACAATGAGCAGTTCTTC. It codes for CASSDYGQFSYNEQFF.

The CDR3 here is CASSLTSGGETQYF. The CDR3 bases are TGTGCCAGCAGCTTGACTAGCGGGGGAGAGACCCAGTACTTC. The genes are TRBV9 and TRBJ2-5; 12 bases are shared with TRBD2. Germline lookup yields CDR1 SGDLS and CDR2 YYNGEE. The CDR3 is made up of 14 amino acids. J lost 4 bases, V lost 4 bases, and 2 bases had no gene match.